This T cell receptor (beta chain) was recovered during a study of blood T cell repertoires in COVID-19. Overall study context: Spain, Italy and the United States supplied samples that represented acute and convalescent COVID-19.

Trimming cost V 0 bases and J 12 bases, with 6 bases left between them. CDR3 length equals 12 residues. Germline V gene sequence: CDR1 SGHTA, CDR2 FQGTGA. Methods used by the authors: Nucleated cell number was recorded as an estimate derived from reference gene primer amplification. Method: immunoSEQ multiplex PCR; TCRdb's copy keeps in-frame clones and lacks some. That table furnishes V, J and clone size, whereas the DNA furnished D and trimming. The table records approximately 45,000 clones, about 87% of them present only once. Source material: peripheral blood. This TCR was sampled from a human donor in a cohort sampled during active COVID-19. The chain uses TRBV7-3 and TRBJ1-6, with a tentative D call TRBD1 (5 bases). This CDR3 reads CASSLTGGPLHF. CDR3 DNA sequence: TGTGCCAGCAGCTTAACCGGGGGACCCCTCCACTTT.